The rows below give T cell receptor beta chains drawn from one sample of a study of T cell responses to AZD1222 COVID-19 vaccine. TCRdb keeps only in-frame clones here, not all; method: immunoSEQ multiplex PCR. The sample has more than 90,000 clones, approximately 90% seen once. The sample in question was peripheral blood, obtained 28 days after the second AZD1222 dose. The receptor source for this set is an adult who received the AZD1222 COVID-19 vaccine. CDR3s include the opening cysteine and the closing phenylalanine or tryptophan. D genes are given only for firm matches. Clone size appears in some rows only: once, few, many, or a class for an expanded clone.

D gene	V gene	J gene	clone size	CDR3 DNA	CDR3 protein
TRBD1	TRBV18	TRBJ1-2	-	TGTGCCACCGTCTCCTCGGGACAGGCCAACTATGGCTACACCTTC	CATVSSGQANYGYTF
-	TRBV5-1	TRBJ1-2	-	TGCGCCAGCAGCTTGAGTTGGCAGCTAAACTATGGCTACACCTTC	CASSLSWQLNYGYTF
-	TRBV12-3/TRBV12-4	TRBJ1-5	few	TGTGCCAGCAGTTTGGGGCAGCCCCAGCATTTT	CASSLGQPQHF
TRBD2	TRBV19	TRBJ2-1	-	TGTGCCAGTGGGACTAGCGGGAGGTTCAATGAGCAGTTCTTC	CASGTSGRFNEQFF
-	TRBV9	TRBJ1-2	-	TGTGCCAGCAGCGCCAACGCTAACTATGGCTACACCTTC	CASSANANYGYTF
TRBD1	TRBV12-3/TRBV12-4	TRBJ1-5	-	TGTGCCAGCACCAGACAGGGGGATCAGCCCCAGCATTTT	CASTRQGDQPQHF
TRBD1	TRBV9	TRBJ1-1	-	TGTGCCAGCAGCGTTCAGGGGGCGCGTTCTGGCACTGAAGCTTTCTTT	CASSVQGARSGTEAFF
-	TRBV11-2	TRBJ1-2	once	TGTGCCAGCAGCTCTATCGAGGGGGGGTTCAACTATGGCTACACCTTC	CASSSIEGGFNYGYTF
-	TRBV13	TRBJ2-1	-	TGTGCCAGCAGCTCGAGGGTGGGGTACAATGAGCAGTTCTTC	CASSSRVGYNEQFF
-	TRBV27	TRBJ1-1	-	TGTGCCAGCAGTTTACTGGGAAACACTGAAGCTTTCTTT	CASSLLGNTEAFF
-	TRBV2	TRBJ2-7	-	TGTGCCAGCAGTCCAGGCGGGGTGTACGAGCAGTACTTC	CASSPGGVYEQYF
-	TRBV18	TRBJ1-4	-	TGTGCCAGCTCACCAGGGGGCGGACCTGAAAAACTGTTTTTT	CASSPGGGPEKLFF
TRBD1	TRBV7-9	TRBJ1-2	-	TGTGCCAGCAGCTTAGTCGCCCTTGACAGGGTCGGTGGCTACACCTTC	CASSLVALDRVGGYTF
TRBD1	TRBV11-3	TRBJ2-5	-	TGTGCCAGCAGCTTAGGTGGCAGGGGGAATTTAGAGACCCAGTACTTC	CASSLGGRGNLETQYF
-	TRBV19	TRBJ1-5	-	TGTGCCAGTAGTAGGGGACTCCCGAGCAATCAGCCCCAGCATTTT	CASSRGLPSNQPQHF